Here is one T cell receptor beta chain with its context. What it binds is not known. This entry is derived from a study of monozygotic twins with inflammatory bowel disease. The cDNA of both the TCRalpha and TCRbeta chains was subjected to two nested PCRs of around 16 and 10 cycles. Following a re-call of the 5' RACE reads, TCRdb has one entry per CDR3 protein and lacks DNA. This sample contains 200,000 to 250,000 distinct CDR3 sequences. This CDR3 region has 11 residues. Germline CDR1 reads SGHAT; CDR2 reads FQNNGV. Study outcomes and limitations: The authors found no support for a single strong IBD-associated signal or clonotype. Clonotype overlap with others was lower in IBD patients than in healthy twins, a difference that was greatest with disease activity.

The authors isolated total RNA from whole blood without sorting T cells. This sequence originates from a human donor with ulcerative colitis or Crohn's disease, or a healthy co-twin of an affected twin (not recorded which). The sequencing sample was made of blood. This rearrangement joins TRBV11-2 to TRBJ2-1. The CDR3 spells CASTRYNEQFF.